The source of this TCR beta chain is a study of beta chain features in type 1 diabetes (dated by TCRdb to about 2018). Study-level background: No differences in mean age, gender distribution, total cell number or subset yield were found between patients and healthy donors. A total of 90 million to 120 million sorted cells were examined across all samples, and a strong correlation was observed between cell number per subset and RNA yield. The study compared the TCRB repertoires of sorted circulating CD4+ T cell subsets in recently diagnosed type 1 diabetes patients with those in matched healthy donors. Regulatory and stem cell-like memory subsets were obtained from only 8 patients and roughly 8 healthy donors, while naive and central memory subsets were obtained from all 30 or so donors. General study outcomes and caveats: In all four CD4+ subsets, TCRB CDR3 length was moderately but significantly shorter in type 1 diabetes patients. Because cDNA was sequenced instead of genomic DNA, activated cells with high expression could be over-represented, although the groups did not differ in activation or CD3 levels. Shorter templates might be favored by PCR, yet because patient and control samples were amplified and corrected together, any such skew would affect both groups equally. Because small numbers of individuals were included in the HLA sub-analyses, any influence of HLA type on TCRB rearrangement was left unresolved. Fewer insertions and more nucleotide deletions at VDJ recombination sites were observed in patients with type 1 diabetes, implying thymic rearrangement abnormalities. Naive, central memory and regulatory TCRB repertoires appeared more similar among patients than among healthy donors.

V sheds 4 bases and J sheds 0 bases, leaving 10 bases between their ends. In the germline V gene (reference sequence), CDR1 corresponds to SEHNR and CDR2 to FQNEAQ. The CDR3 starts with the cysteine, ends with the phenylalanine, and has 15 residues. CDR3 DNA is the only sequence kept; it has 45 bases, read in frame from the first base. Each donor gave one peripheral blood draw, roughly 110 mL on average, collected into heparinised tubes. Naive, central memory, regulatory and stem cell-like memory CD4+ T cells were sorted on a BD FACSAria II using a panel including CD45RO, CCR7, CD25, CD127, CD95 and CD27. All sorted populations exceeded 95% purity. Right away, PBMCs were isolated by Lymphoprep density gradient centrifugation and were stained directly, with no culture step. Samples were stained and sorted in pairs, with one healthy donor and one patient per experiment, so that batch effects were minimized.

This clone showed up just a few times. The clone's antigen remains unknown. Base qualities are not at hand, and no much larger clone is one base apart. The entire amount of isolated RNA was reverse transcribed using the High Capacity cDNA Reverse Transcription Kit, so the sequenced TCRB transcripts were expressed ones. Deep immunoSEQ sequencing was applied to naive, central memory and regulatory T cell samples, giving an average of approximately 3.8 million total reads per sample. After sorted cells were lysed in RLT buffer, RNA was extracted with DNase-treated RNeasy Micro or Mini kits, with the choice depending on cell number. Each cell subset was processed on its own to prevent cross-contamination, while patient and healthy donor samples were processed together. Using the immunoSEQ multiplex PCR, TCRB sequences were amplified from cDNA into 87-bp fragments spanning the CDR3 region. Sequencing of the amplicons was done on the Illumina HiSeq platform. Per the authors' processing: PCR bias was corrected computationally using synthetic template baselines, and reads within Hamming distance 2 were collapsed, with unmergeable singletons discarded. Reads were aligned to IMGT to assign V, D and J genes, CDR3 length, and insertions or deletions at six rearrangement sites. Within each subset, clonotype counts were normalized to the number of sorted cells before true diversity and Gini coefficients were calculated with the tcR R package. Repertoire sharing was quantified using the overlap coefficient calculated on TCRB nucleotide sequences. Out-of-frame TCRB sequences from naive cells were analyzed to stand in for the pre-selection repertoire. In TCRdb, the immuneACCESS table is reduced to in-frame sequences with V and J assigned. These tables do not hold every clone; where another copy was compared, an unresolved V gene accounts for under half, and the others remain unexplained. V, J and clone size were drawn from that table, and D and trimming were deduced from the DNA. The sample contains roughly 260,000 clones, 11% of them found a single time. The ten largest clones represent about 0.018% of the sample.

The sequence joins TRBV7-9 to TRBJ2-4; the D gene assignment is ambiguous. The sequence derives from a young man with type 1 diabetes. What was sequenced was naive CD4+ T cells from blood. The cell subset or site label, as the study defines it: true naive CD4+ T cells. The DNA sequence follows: TGTGCCAGCAGCTCCCCAGAATTAGCCAAAAACATTCAGTACTTC. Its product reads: CASSSPELAKNIQYF.